This section outlines one TCR beta chain sequence together with its context. The antigen is unknown. The assay was immunoSEQ multiplex PCR, and TCRdb's table has in-frame clones only and misses some. This sample has more than 15,000 clones, with 83% found just once. The data belong to a study of T cells in localized non-small cell lung cancer. Losses at the gene ends were 4 bases for V and 2 bases for J; bases not matched to a gene: 2. This CDR3 has 16 amino acids. Germline values: CDR1 MNHEY, CDR2 SVGAGI. General study points: Those with higher blood T cell density had longer overall survival.

The gene calls are TRBV6-5 and TRBJ2-3; TRBD2 matches at 14 bases. The sample in question was peripheral blood, obtained before any cancer treatment. This TCR derives from a male donor older than 55 with stage III lung adenocarcinoma. CDR3 sequence reads: CASSWTSGGSTDTQYF. The CDR3 DNA is TGTGCCAGCAGTTGGACTAGCGGGGGGTCCACAGATACGCAGTATTTT.